This TCR beta chain comes out of a study of CD8 T cells in ankylosing spondylitis. General study points: Matched ankylosing spondylitis synovial fluid reportedly contained a significantly enriched population of disease-linked clones. Ankylosing spondylitis blood seemed to carry a telltale TCR beta motif made of under ten highly homologous variants. Disease-linked clones had a CD8+ phenotype and relatively low frequency in peripheral blood.

TCRdb re-called the 5' RACE reads through MiXCR, storing one row per CDR3 protein. The sample shows some 250,000 distinct CDR3 sequences, 20% to 30% of them seen only once. Concerning this clonotype itself: Its antigen is undetermined.

V lost 6 bases to trimming and J lost 5 bases, with 14 bases between them. The germline V gene encodes CDR1 MNHNS and CDR2 SASEGT. CDR3 length: 13 amino acids. The sequence was obtained from a male donor with ankylosing spondylitis or in good health (not recorded which). The sample consisted of blood, either unsorted or a sorted T cell fraction (not recorded which). This chain links TRBV6-1 with TRBJ2-7; D may be TRBD2 (5 bases). The CDR3 reads CASSRAISDEQYF. CDR3 in DNA: TGTGCCAGCAGCCGGGCCATTAGCGACGAGCAGTACTTC.